The 6 T cell receptor beta chains reported below all come from one sample, sequenced in a study of blood T cell repertoires in COVID-19. The protocol was immunoSEQ multiplex PCR, while the TCRdb copy is restricted to in-frame clones and leaves out a portion. Among approximately 250,000 clones listed, approximately 86% were seen once. The sample consisted of PBMCs or T cells enriched from blood (not recorded which). These receptors were collected from a woman aged 30 to 39 who had recovered from COVID-19.

The count of this clone is one. This chain connects TRBV28 to TRBJ2-7; 10 nucleotides match TRBD1. The V gene's germline CDR1 is MDHEN and CDR2 SYDVKM. J gave up 3 bases and V 6 bases, and 11 bases lay outside the gene matches. The CDR3 is 16 amino acids. The CDR3 coding sequence is TGTGCCAGCAGCCTCCTATGGACAGGGGGGAGCTACGAGCAGTACTTC. Protein sequence: CASSLLWTGGSYEQYF.

The chain recombines TRBV7-3 with TRBJ1-2; D gene ambiguous. The CDR3 spans 15 residues. V lost 6 bases and J lost 8, with 22 bases in between. The V gene's germline CDR1 is SGHTA and CDR2 FQGTGA. The CDR3 DNA follows: TGTGCCAGCAGACATAACCGAATCGGGTCTGGAGGCTACACCTTC. Translated, it gives CASRHNRIGSGGYTF.

The V call is TRBV7-9, the J call TRBJ1-1; a possible D gene is TRBD1 (6 bases). The length of the CDR3 is 17 residues. V was cut by 5 bases and J by 3 bases, with 22 bases left in between. The germline V gene encodes CDR1 SEHNR and CDR2 FQNEAQ (reference sequence). The CDR3 nucleotides read TGTGCCAGCAGCCCCGTTGGGAGGGGGGGGTTGGACACTGAAGCTTTCTTT. It encodes CASSPVGRGGLDTEAFF. Full variable domain (outside the CDR3, taken from reference TRBV7-9 and TRBJ1-1): DTGVSQNPRHKITKRGQNVTFRCDPISEHNRLYWYRQTLGQGPEFLTYFQNEAQLEKSRLLSDRFSAERPKGSFSTLEIQRTEQGDSAMYLCASSPVGRGGLDTEAFFGQGTRLTVV.

V and J are TRBV28 and TRBJ1-3; a possible D gene is TRBD1 (6 bases). CDR1 MDHEN and CDR2 SYDVKM come from the germline V gene. Trimming shortened V by 8 bases and J by 3 bases, and 14 bases separated the two germline ends. This CDR3 is 14 amino acids long. The CDR3, as DNA: TGTGCCAGCTATAAGGACAGCCTTGGAAACACCATATATTTT. It encodes CASYKDSLGNTIYF.

V gene TRBV2 combines with J gene TRBJ2-7, with D possibly matching TRBD1 (7 bases). Trimming shortened V by 6 bases and J by 2 bases, and 11 bases separated the two germline ends. Germline V gene lookup returns CDR1 SNHLY and CDR2 FYNNEI. The CDR3 consists of 13 residues. CDR3 region: CASRAGQPYEQYF. CDR3 in DNA: TGTGCCAGCAGGGCGGGACAGCCCTACGAGCAGTACTTC.

This chain uses TRBV6-5 with TRBJ2-6; D gene ambiguous. Germline CDR1 MNHEY, CDR2 SVGAGI. The CDR3 is 14 residues long. CDR3 nucleotides: TGTAATTTATCCGGGTTCTCTGGGGCCAACGTCCTGACTTTC. Its translation: CNLSGFSGANVLTF.